The next 16 T cell receptor beta chains were all read from a single sample in a study of CD8 T cells in ankylosing spondylitis. Study-level findings and limits: Made up of under ten highly homologous variants, a TCR beta motif appeared characteristic of ankylosing spondylitis blood.

These receptors are not linked to any known antigen. TCRdb redid the calling of the 5' RACE reads with MiXCR, one entry per CDR3 protein. The profile shows approximately 550,000 distinct CDR3 sequences, roughly 13% of them singletons. Specimen: blood, either unsorted or a sorted T cell fraction (not recorded which). The receptors were gathered from a male donor with ankylosing spondylitis.

This clonotype was detected a few times. The genes are TRBV7-2 and TRBJ1-1; D is uncertain. The V gene's germline CDR1 is SGHTA and CDR2 FQGNSA. The CDR3 has 13 amino acids. The ends were cut back, 3 bases at V and 2 bases at J, with 7 bases in the middle. CDR3 protein: CASSFKVNTEAFF. CDR3 nucleotide sequence: TGTGCCAGCAGCTTTAAGGTTAACACTGAAGCTTTCTTT.

This chain connects TRBV7-9 to TRBJ2-1; D is ambiguous. Germline V gene sequence: CDR1 SEHNR, CDR2 FQNEAQ (reference sequence). The CDR3 sequence is 13 residues long. V lost 4 bases to trimming and J lost 7 bases, with 11 bases between them. CDR3 sequence (DNA): TGTGCCAGCAGCTGGCAGGCCGAAAATGAGCAGTTCTTC. It specifies CASSWQAENEQFF.

The chain has TRBV11-2 and TRBJ2-7; TRBD1 matches 7 bases. With 4 bases clipped from V and 4 bases from J, the junction kept 10 bases outside the gene matches. Germline CDR1 reads SGHAT; CDR2 reads FQNNGV. The CDR3 length is 15 residues. The chain's CDR3 is CASSWSRDRVYEQYF. CDR3 nucleotide sequence: TGTGCCAGCAGCTGGAGCCGGGACAGAGTTTACGAGCAGTACTTC.

This clonotype has a count of ten or more. At one end, the junction sequence differs from germline, possibly due to a read error. This chain uses TRBV5-1 with TRBJ1-1, with TRBD1 as a possible D gene (6 bases). Looked up from germline, CDR1 is SGHRS and CDR2 is YFSETQ. The CDR3 extends over 10 amino acids. The CDR3 region is CASSLDRVIF. In nucleotides, the CDR3 is TGCGCCAGCAGCTTGGACAGGGTTATCTTT.

There are a few counts of this clonotype. The V call is TRBV7-6, the J call TRBJ2-3; no reliable D call. V lost 5 bases and J 2 bases, leaving 11 bases between the germline ends. Germline V lookup: CDR1 SGHVS, CDR2 FNYEAQ. This CDR3 has 14 amino acids. For the CDR3, the DNA is TGTGCCAGCAGCGTACGATTTATCACAGATACGCAGTATTTT. Translating it yields CASSVRFITDTQYF.

This clonotype was observed at least ten times. V is TRBV27 and J is TRBJ1-6; D perhaps matches TRBD1 (6 bases). Between the trimmed V and J ends, which lost 8 bases and 14 bases, there was a span of 22 bases. The CDR3 is 14 residues long. Germline V gene lookup returns CDR1 MNHEY and CDR2 SMNVEV (reference sequence). The CDR3 spells CASGRGTTPPSLHF. The CDR3 region has the DNA TGTGCCAGCGGAAGGGGGACAACACCTCCGTCCCTCCACTTT.

This chain uses TRBV18 with TRBJ2-1; 10 bases are shared with TRBD2. The CDR3 is 16 amino acids. CDR1 is KGHSH, CDR2 LQKENI, per germline. Trimming removed 0 bases from V and 10 bases from J; junction bases left unmatched: 9. CDR3 bases: TGTGCCAGCTCACCACCGGTGAGCGGGAGGGCCACGGAGCAGTTCTTC. As protein: CASSPPVSGRATEQFF.

A few counts support this clonotype. The chain joins TRBV28 to TRBJ2-1, with D hard to call. V was cut by 3 bases and J by 8 bases, with 11 bases left in between. Germline CDR1 reads MDHEN; CDR2 reads SYDVKM. CDR3 size: 13 residues. The CDR3 here is CASSLGSAHEQFF. CDR3 bases: TGTGCCAGCAGTTTGGGTTCGGCCCATGAGCAGTTCTTC. The full variable domain, completed using reference TRBV28 and TRBJ2-1, is DVKVTQSSRYLVKRTGEKVFLECVQDMDHENMFWYRQDPGLGLRLIYFSYDVKMKEKGDIPEGYSVSREKKERFSLILESASTNQTSMYLCASSLGSAHEQFFGPGTRLTVL.

This clonotype has only a few counts. The chain combines TRBV6-1 with TRBJ1-5; the D gene is possibly TRBD1 (5 bases). Germline V gives CDR1 MNHNS, CDR2 SASEGT. The CDR3 runs to 11 residues. V was trimmed by 10 bases and J by 6 bases, leaving 10 bases between them. CDR3 in amino acids: CATAGFQPQHF. The CDR3 DNA reads TGTGCCACTGCAGGGTTTCAGCCCCAGCATTTT.

This clonotype was counted at least ten times. The gene calls are TRBV20-1 and TRBJ2-3, with a weak D call TRBD2 (5 bases). Trimming left V 6 bases short and J 7 bases short, with 20 bases between. The germline CDR1 and CDR2 sequences are DFQATT and SNEGSKA (reference sequence). This CDR3 contains 14 residues. The CDR3 coding sequence is TGCAGTGCAAGCGCCGTCCGCGAGGGAAATACGCAGTATTTT. Translated: CSASAVREGNTQYF.

This clonotype came up a few times. CDR3 DNA sequence: TGTGCCAGCAGTTTGCAAGCGACTAAAAACATTCAGTACTTC. Translation: CASSLQATKNIQYF. The chain couples TRBV12-3 or TRBV12-4 to TRBJ2-4; D gene ambiguous. V lost 3 bases and J lost 4, with 10 bases in between. The CDR3 runs to 14 residues.

The chain combines TRBV7-2 with TRBJ1-3; 11 bases fit TRBD1. The germline gives CDR1 SGHTA, CDR2 FQGNSA. The CDR3 runs to 16 residues. V dropped 5 bases and J dropped 4; count of bases not matched to a gene: 7. In DNA form, the CDR3 reads TGTGCCAGCAGCCCCGCGGGACAGGGGGTCGGAAACACCATATATTTT. Residues: CASSPAGQGVGNTIYF.

This clonotype has ten or more counts. The V call is TRBV7-8, the J call TRBJ2-1; weak D call: TRBD1 (5 bases). CDR3 length: 14 residues. Germline V gene sequence: CDR1 SGHVS, CDR2 FQNEAQ. Trimming took off 5 bases at V and 8 bases at J, with 16 bases between the two ends. The CDR3 loop is CASSPQRIGDEQFF. As DNA, the CDR3 is TGTGCCAGCAGCCCCCAACGAATAGGGGATGAGCAGTTCTTC.

Ten or more counts support this clonotype. The rearrangement uses TRBV12-3 or TRBV12-4 and TRBJ2-1; 7 bases line up with TRBD2. This CDR3 is 14 amino acids long. The V segment lost 6 bases and the J segment 8 bases; nucleotides outside the gene matches: 10. CDR3 residues: CASSIRTRDYEQFF. Here the CDR3 DNA reads TGTGCCAGCAGCATCCGGACTAGAGACTATGAGCAGTTCTTC.

The V call is TRBV5-5, the J call TRBJ2-7; perhaps TRBD2 as D (5 bases). The CDR3 sequence is 12 residues long. Trimming took 4 bases from V and 7 from J, leaving 12 bases between them. Per germline, CDR1 SGHKS and CDR2 YYEKEE (reference sequence). CDR3 residues: CASSQREGEQYF. For the CDR3, the DNA is TGTGCCAGCAGCCAGCGCGAGGGTGAGCAGTACTTC.

This clonotype appeared a single time. The chain uses TRBV7-9 and TRBJ1-6, with 8 bases aligning to TRBD1. J gave up 5 bases and V 2 bases, and 2 bases lay outside the gene matches. Per the germline V gene, CDR1 is SEHNR and CDR2 is FQNEAQ (reference sequence). This CDR3 spans 15 amino acids. The chain's CDR3 is CASSLLGQDNSPLHF. The CDR3, as DNA: TGTGCCAGCAGCTTACTGGGACAGGATAATTCACCCCTCCACTTT.